This TCR beta chain was found in a study of T cell responses to AZD1222 COVID-19 vaccine. CDR3 length equals 22 residues. V was pared by 2 bases and J by 4 bases, with 26 bases of the junction left unmatched. CDR1 SGHVS and CDR2 FNYEAQ come from the germline V gene. This table comes from immunoSEQ multiplex PCR, and its TCRdb copy is limited to in-frame clones, with some not included. The data hold about 55,000 clones, with approximately 88% observed a single time. The sequences come from peripheral blood, collected on day 0 of AZD1222 vaccination. The clonotype originates from an adult in good health. V and J are TRBV7-6 and TRBJ1-5; the match to TRBD1 covers 7 bases. The CDR3 DNA sequence: TGTGCCAGCAGCTTAAGGCCCCCTCTTGACAGGGTAGTATGGGCTCCGAATCAGCCCCAGCATTTT. It translates to CASSLRPPLDRVVWAPNQPQHF.